This T cell receptor beta chain was retrieved from a study of blood T cell repertoires in COVID-19. The overall study: Some COVID-19 samples were acute and others convalescent; all came from the United States, Italy and Spain. In each case, the material was cDNA or gDNA derived from T cells, B-cell-depleted T cells, or PBMCs.

Source study methods: Reference gene primer amplification gave nucleated cell count estimates. Produced via immunoSEQ multiplex PCR; TCRdb's table is partial and in-frame only. Clonal size and the V and J genes are those of that table, whereas D and trimming came from the DNA. The repertoire holds roughly 120,000 clones, with approximately 90% as singletons. The germline gives CDR1 SGHDT, CDR2 YYEEEE. The trim removed 6 bases at V and 14 bases at J, leaving 13 bases unmatched. This CDR3 comprises 13 residues. The chain carries TRBV5-6 and TRBJ2-1; 8 bases are a match to TRBD1. The sequenced sample was peripheral blood. The source is a woman aged 70-85 years who had recovered from COVID-19. The CDR3 region has the DNA TGTGCCAGCAACATAGGGGACCGACAGGGGAAGTTCTTC. Translating it yields CASNIGDRQGKFF.